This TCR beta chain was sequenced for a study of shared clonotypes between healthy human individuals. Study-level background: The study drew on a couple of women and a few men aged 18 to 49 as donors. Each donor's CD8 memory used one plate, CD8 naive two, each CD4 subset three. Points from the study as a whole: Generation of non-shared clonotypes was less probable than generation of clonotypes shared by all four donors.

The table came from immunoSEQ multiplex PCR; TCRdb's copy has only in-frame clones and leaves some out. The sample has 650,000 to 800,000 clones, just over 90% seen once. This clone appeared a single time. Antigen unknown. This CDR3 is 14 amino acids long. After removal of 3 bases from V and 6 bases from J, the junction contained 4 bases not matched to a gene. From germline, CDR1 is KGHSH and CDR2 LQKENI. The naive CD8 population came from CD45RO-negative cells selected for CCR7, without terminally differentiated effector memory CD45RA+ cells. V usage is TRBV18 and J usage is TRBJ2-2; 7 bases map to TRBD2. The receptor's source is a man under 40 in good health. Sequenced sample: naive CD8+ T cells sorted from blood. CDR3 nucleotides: TGTGCCAGCTCACCGGAACGGGAGGCCGGGGAGCTGTTTTTT. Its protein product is CASSPEREAGELFF.